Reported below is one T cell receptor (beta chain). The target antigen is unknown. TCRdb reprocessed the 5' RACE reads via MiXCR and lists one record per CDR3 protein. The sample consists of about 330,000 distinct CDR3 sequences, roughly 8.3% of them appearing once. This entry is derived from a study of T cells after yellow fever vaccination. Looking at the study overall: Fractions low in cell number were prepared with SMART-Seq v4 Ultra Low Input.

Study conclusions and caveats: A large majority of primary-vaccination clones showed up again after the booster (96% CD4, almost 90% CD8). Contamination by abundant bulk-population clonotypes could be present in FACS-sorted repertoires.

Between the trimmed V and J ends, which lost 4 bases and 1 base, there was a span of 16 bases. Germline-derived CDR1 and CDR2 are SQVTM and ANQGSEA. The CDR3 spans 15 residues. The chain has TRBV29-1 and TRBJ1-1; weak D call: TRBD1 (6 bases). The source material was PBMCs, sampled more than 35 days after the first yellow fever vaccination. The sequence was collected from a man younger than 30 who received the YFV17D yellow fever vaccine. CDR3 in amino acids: CSVVRGASGNTEAFF. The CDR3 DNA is TGCAGCGTTGTTCGGGGGGCGTCCGGGAACACTGAAGCTTTCTTT. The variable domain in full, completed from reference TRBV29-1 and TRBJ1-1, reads SAVISQKPSRDICQRGTSLTIQCQVDSQVTMMFWYRQQPGQSLTLIATANQGSEATYESGFVIDKFPISRPNLTFSTLTVSNMSPEDSSIYLCSVVRGASGNTEAFFGQGTRLTVV.